The text below deals with one T cell receptor (beta chain). The antigen is not known. It was from alopecia areata patients that lesional scalp punch biopsies and peripheral blood were collected. This CDR3 is 17 amino acids long. V was pared by 4 bases and J by 5 bases, with 21 bases between. Germline CDR1 is SGDLS and CDR2 is YYNGEE. This sample is part of a study of CD8+ T cells in alopecia areata. General study points: Alphabeta T cells residing in normal skin are also sequenced in scalp samples. Relative to mice, TCR sharing across patients was less clear, a difference possibly HLA-related. Lesional scalp, especially alopecia totalis/universalis, showed higher clonality than normal scalp.

Reverse transcribed after extraction, RNA yielded cDNA as the sequencing template. Sequencing was performed with immunoSEQ multiplex PCR; in TCRdb, only in-frame clones are kept and a portion is missing. Of about 180,000 clones listed, almost 65% are singletons. This specimen was CD4+ T cells sorted from blood, taken at week 0. This chain links TRBV9 with TRBJ2-2; D may be TRBD2 (5 bases). This TCR was sampled from a human donor with alopecia areata. The CDR3 DNA reads TGTGCCAGCAGCATTTCCCCCGGCGGGCCCCGAACCGGGGAGCTGTTTTTT. The encoded protein is CASSISPGGPRTGELFF.